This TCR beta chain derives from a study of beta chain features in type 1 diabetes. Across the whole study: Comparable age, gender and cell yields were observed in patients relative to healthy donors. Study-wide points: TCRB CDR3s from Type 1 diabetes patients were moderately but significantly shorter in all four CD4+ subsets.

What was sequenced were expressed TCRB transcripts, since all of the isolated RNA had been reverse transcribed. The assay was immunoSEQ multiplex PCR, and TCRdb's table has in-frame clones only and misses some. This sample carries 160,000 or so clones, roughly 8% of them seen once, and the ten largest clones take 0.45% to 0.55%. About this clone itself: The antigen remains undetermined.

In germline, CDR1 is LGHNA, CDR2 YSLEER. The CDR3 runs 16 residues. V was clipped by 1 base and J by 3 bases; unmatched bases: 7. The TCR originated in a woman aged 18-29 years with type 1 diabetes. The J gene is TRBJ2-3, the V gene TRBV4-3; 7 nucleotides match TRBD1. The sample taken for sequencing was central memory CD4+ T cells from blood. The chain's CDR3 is CASSQAGTALTDTQYF. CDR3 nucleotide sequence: TGCGCCAGCAGCCAAGCCGGGACAGCCCTGACAGATACGCAGTATTTT.